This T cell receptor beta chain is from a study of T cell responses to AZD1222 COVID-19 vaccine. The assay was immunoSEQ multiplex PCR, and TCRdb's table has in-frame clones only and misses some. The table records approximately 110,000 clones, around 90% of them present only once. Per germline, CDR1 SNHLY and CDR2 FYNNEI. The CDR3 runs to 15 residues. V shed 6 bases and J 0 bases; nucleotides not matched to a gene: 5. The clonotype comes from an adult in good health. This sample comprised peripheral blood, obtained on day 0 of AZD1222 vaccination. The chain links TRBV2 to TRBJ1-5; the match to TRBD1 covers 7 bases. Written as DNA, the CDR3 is TGTGCCAGCAGGCAGGGGGGACATAGCAATCAGCCCCAGCATTTT. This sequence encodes CASRQGGHSNQPQHF.